The present entry profiles one T cell receptor beta chain with its context. What it binds is unknown. CDR3 length: 16 residues. Per the germline V gene, CDR1 is KGHSH and CDR2 is LQKENI. V was cut by 0 bases and J by 7 bases, with 17 bases left in between. Original processing notes: Quality scores were absent from the junction-only immunoSEQ sequences, so filtering differed. Produced via immunoSEQ multiplex PCR; TCRdb's table is partial and in-frame only. V, J and clone size were drawn from that table, and D and trimming were deduced from the DNA. The profile shows about 490,000 clones, 70% to 80% of them singletons. The sample is drawn from a study of shared clonotypes between healthy human individuals. About 100 million PBMCs supplied genomic DNA for unsorted samples. Overall study findings and caveats: In this cohort, only blood was sampled, and tissue repertoires likely differ.

The J gene is TRBJ2-3, the V gene TRBV18; unclear D gene. Source material: PBMCs. The TCR originated in a woman between 40 and 50 years old in good health. Some clones in this sample may be carry-over from other donors' samples. CDR3 sequence: CASSPPFTPQWNTQYF. The CDR3 nucleotides are TGTGCCAGCTCACCACCGTTCACTCCCCAGTGGAATACGCAGTATTTT.